The T cell receptor (beta chain) described here comes from a study of T cell clonality in common variable immunodeficiency. Study outcomes and limitations: Fewer deletions and N-nucleotide insertions were reportedly seen in common variable immunodeficiency TCR beta sequences. CVID subjects had higher TCRbeta clonality than healthy controls, most marked in about a third. What drives increased CVID clonality needs T cell subpopulation sequencing.

Some clones are missing from TCRdb's copy, which holds only in-frame ones; the method was immunoSEQ multiplex PCR. The sample gives over 30,000 clones, none seen only once, and the top ten clones hold about 6.7%. All CVID subjects were on immunoglobulin replacement for at least one year. Germline V CDR1 and CDR2: MNHNS, SASEGT. V dropped 4 bases and J dropped 1; count of bases not matched to a gene: 8. CDR3 length: 16 residues. On this clone itself: No antigen is known for it. The CDR3 goes on 3 residues after the read ends, and that part is filled in from the germline J gene.

The receptor's source is a human donor with common variable immunodeficiency. Sequenced sample: peripheral blood mononuclear cells. The genes are TRBV6-1 and TRBJ2-3; 7 bases align to TRBD1. The CDR3 sequence: CASSAERGLGTDTQYF. The covered CDR3 bases are TGTGCCAGCAGTGCTGAAAGGGGGCTGGGCACAGATACG.